Below, 10 T cell receptor beta chains from the same sample are listed, as sequenced in a study of blood T cell repertoires in COVID-19 (dated by TCRdb to between 2020 and 2021). Library preparation used the immunoSEQ multiplex PCR assay. TCRdb limited this immuneACCESS table to in-frame rearrangements with V and J called. A share of clones is missing; checked studies link under half to unresolved V genes, and the rest is unexplained. For this sample there are approximately 52,000 clones; less than 90% appear just once. The ten most abundant clones make up approximately 13% of the sample. Sequenced sample: peripheral blood. Receptors originate from a woman of 80 years or more with acute or convalescent COVID-19.

The rearrangement links TRBV18 to TRBJ2-7; a possible D gene is TRBD1 (5 bases). V was pared by 6 bases and J by 3 bases, with 12 bases between. CDR1 and CDR2 from the germline V gene are KGHSH and LQKENI. This CDR3 has 13 residues. The CDR3 DNA is TGTGCCAGCTCCACGGGCCAGGGCTACGAGCAGTACTTC. Protein sequence: CASSTGQGYEQYF.

This clone came up once. The chain employs TRBV5-6 and TRBJ2-5, with TRBD2 matching over 7 bases. V gave up 3 bases and J gave up 6 bases; unmatched junction bases: 11. The CDR3 contains 15 residues. In germline, CDR1 is SGHDT, CDR2 YYEEEE. CDR3 residues: CASSSLSGGLKTQYF. DNA of the CDR3: TGTGCCAGCAGCTCACTGTCGGGGGGTTTAAAGACCCAGTACTTC.

This chain joins TRBV5-1 and TRBJ2-1; TRBD1 agrees at 8 bases. The germline gives CDR1 SGHRS, CDR2 YFSETQ. V gave up 2 bases and J gave up 1 base; unmatched junction bases: 2. The CDR3 contains 15 residues. DNA for the CDR3: TGCGCCAGCAGCTTTGACAGGGGATCCTACAATGAGCAGTTCTTC. Encoded protein: CASSFDRGSYNEQFF.

This rearrangement joins TRBV7-8 to TRBJ2-1; D gene ambiguous. Germline V lookup: CDR1 SGHVS, CDR2 FQNEAQ. The CDR3 covers 14 residues. Trimming left V 5 bases short and J 5 bases short, with 13 bases between. For the CDR3, the DNA is TGTGCCAGCAGCATACAGTCCCTGGACAATGAGCAGTTCTTC. Protein product: CASSIQSLDNEQFF. Together with reference TRBV7-8 and TRBJ2-1, the CDR3 gives the full variable domain: GAGVSQSPRYKVAKRGQDVALRCDPISGHVSLFWYQQALGQGPEFLTYFQNEAQLDKSGLPSDRFFAERPEGSVSTLKIQRTQQEDSAVYLCASSIQSLDNEQFFGPGTRLTVL.

The chain carries TRBV3-1 (or the pseudogene TRBV3-2) and TRBJ1-3; D not resolved. Trimming cost V 2 bases and J 0 bases, with 8 bases left between them. The CDR3 is made up of 15 amino acids. Germline V lookup: CDR1 LGHDT, CDR2 YNNKEL (reference sequence). The CDR3 coding sequence is TGTGCCAGCAGCCAACAGGAGGTCTCTGGAAACACCATATATTTT. Its protein is CASSQQEVSGNTIYF.

Here the CDR3 reads CASSFAPWTGGSPEEQFF. The CDR3 nucleotides are TGTGCCAGCAGCTTCGCTCCATGGACAGGGGGATCACCCGAGGAGCAGTTCTTC. V and J are TRBV5-5 and TRBJ2-1; TRBD1 matches 10 bases. V dropped 2 bases and J dropped 10; count of bases not matched to a gene: 18. This CDR3 is 18 amino acids long. The germline V gene has CDR1 SGHKS and CDR2 YYEKEE (reference sequence). Full variable domain (outside the CDR3, taken from reference TRBV5-5 and TRBJ2-1): DAGVTQSPTHLIKTRGQQVTLRCSPISGHKSVSWYQQVLGQGPQFIFQYYEKEERGRGNFPDRFSARQFPNYSSELNVNALLLGDSALYLCASSFAPWTGGSPEEQFFGPGTRLTVL.

This clone occurred a few times. The chain combines TRBV6-4 with TRBJ2-3, with unresolved D. Germline lookup yields CDR1 MRHNA and CDR2 SNTAGT. Trimming left V 3 bases short and J 3 bases short, with 7 bases between. CDR3 length equals 13 residues. CDR3 in amino acids: CASSDGPTDTQYF. CDR3 bases: TGTGCCAGCAGTGATGGGCCGACAGATACGCAGTATTTT.

This clone appeared once. This rearrangement joins TRBV9 to TRBJ2-7, with 9 bases matching TRBD1. Trimming took 0 bases from V and 3 from J; bases not matched to a gene: 4. In germline, CDR1 is SGDLS, CDR2 YYNGEE. This CDR3 has 15 residues. CDR3 sequence (DNA): TGTGCCAGCAGCGTAGGCGGACAGGGGAACTACGAGCAGTACTTC. Translated, it gives CASSVGGQGNYEQYF.

The CDR3 bases are TGCGCCAGCAGCTTGGTTCCAGGGTACCTAACTGAGCAGTTCTTC. Translation: CASSLVPGYLTEQFF. The chain uses TRBV5-1 and TRBJ2-1, with D perhaps TRBD1 (5 bases). This CDR3 has 15 amino acids. Trimming cost V 0 bases and J 9 bases, with 16 bases left between them. CDR1 is SGHRS and CDR2 is YFSETQ in the germline V gene. Looking up the rest from reference TRBV5-1 and TRBJ2-1 gives the full variable domain: KAGVTQTPRYLIKTRGQQVTLSCSPISGHRSVSWYQQTPGQGLQFLFEYFSETQRNKGNFPGRFSGRQFSNSRSEMNVSTLELGDSALYLCASSLVPGYLTEQFFGPGTRLTVL.

V usage is TRBV5-1 and J usage is TRBJ1-6; 7 nucleotides line up with TRBD1. CDR3 size: 18 residues. V lost 4 bases and J lost 8; bases outside the gene matches: 18. Germline assignment: CDR1 SGHRS and CDR2 YFSETQ. CDR3 nucleotide sequence: TGCGCCAGCAGCCCGCTCAGGGGACCCTCAGGGGGTGATTCACCCCTCCACTTT. The encoded protein is CASSPLRGPSGGDSPLHF.